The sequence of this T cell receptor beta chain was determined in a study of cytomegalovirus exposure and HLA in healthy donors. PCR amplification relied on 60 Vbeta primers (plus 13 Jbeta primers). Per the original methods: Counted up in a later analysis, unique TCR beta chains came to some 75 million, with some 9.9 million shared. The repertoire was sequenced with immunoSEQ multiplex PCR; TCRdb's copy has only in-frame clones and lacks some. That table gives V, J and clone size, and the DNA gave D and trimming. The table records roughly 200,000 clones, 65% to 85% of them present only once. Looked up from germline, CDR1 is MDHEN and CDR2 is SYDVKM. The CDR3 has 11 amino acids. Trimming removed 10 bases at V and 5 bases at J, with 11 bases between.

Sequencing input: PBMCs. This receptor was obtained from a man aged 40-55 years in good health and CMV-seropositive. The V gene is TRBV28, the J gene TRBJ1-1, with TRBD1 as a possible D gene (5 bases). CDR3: CATLGVTEAFF. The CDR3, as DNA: TGTGCCACCTTAGGGGTTACTGAAGCTTTCTTT.